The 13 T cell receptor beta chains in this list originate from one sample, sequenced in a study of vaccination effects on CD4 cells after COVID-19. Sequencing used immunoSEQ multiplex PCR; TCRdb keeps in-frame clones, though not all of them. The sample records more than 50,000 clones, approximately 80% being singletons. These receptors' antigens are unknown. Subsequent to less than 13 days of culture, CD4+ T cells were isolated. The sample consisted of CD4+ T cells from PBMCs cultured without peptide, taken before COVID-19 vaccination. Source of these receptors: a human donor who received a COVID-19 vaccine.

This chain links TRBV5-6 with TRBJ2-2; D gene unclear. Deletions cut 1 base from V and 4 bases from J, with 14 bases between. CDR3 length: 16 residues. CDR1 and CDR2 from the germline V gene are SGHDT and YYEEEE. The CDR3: CASSLYGKSGTGELFF. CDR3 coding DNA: TGTGCCAGCAGCTTGTATGGGAAATCGGGCACCGGGGAGCTGTTTTTT.

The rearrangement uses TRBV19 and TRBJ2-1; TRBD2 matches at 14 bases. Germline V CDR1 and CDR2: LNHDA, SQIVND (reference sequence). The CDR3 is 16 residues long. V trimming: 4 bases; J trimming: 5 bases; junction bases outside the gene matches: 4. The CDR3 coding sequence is TGTGCCAGTAGTAGGGGACTAGCGGGGGTGGACAATGAGCAGTTCTTC. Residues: CASSRGLAGVDNEQFF.

The CDR3 sequence: CAGGGGLGELFF. The CDR3 DNA sequence: TGTGCCGGCGGGGGGGGCCTAGGGGAGCTGTTTTTT. V is TRBV6-6 and J is TRBJ2-2; TRBD2 agrees at 9 bases. Germline V gene sequence: CDR1 MNHNY, CDR2 SVGAGI (reference sequence). Trimming took 11 bases from V and 8 from J; bases not matched to a gene: 6. The CDR3 runs to 12 residues.

The CDR3, as DNA: TGCGCCATTCCCCCCCTTCACCGTACTAACACTGAAGCTTTCTTT. This gives the protein CAIPPLHRTNTEAFF. The chain recombines TRBV10-2 with TRBJ1-1, with no clear D. The germline V gene has CDR1 WSHSY and CDR2 SAAADI. Trimming left V 10 bases short and J 2 bases short, with 20 bases between. The CDR3 is 15 amino acids.

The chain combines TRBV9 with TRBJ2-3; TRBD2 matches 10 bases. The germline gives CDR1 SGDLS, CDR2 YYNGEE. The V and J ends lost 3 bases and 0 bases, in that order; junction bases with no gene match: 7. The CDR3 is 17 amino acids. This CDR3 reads CASSAGGTSVSTDTQYF. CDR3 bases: TGTGCCAGCAGCGCCGGGGGGACTAGCGTTAGCACAGATACGCAGTATTTT.

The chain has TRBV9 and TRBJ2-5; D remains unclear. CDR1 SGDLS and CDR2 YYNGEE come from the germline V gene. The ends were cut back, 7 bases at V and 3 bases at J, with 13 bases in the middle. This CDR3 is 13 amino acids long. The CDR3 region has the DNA TGTGCCAGCGGTCCTGCACAGAAAGAGACCCAGTACTTC. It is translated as CASGPAQKETQYF.

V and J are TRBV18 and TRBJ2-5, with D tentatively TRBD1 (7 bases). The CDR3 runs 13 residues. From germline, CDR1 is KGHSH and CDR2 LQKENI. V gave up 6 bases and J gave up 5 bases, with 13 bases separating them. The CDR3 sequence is CASSEGAAETQYF. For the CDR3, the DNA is TGTGCCAGCTCGGAGGGGGCCGCGGAGACCCAGTACTTC.

The CDR3 nucleotides read TGTGCCAGCAGACCACTTGGGTCAAAGAATCAGCCCCAGCATTTT. It encodes CASRPLGSKNQPQHF. The V call is TRBV28, the J call TRBJ1-5; D call uncertain. V was cut by 6 bases and J by 4 bases, with 16 bases left in between. The CDR3 has 15 amino acids. Germline V CDR1 and CDR2: MDHEN, SYDVKM.

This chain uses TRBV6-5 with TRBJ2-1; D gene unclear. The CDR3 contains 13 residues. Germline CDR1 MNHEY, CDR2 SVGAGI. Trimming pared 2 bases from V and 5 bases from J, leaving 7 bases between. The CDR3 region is CASSYVRDNEQFF. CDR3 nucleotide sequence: TGTGCCAGCAGTTACGTCAGAGACAATGAGCAGTTCTTC.

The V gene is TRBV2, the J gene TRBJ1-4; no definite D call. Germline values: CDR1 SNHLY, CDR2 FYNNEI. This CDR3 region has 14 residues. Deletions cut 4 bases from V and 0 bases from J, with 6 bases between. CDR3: CASSVIATNEKLFF. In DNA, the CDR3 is TGTGCCAGCAGTGTCATTGCAACTAATGAAAAACTGTTTTTT.

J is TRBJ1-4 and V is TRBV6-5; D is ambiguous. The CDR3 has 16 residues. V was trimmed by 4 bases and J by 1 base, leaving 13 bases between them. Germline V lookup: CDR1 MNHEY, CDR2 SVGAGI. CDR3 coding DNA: TGTGCCAGCAGTTTCGGGCCACTTGGAACTAATGAAAAACTGTTTTTT. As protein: CASSFGPLGTNEKLFF.

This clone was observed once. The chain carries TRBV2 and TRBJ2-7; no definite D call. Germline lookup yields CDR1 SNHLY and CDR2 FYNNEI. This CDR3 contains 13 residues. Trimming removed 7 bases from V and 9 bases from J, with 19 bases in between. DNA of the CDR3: TGTGCCAGCACTGACACTTTAGGATCTCGGCAGTACGTC. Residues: CASTDTLGSRQYV.

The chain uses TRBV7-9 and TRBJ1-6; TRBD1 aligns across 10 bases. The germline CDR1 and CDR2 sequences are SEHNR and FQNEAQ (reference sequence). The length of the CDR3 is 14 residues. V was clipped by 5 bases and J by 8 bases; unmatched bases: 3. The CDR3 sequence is CASSAGTGDSPLHF. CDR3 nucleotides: TGTGCCAGCAGCGCCGGGACAGGGGATTCACCCCTCCACTTT.